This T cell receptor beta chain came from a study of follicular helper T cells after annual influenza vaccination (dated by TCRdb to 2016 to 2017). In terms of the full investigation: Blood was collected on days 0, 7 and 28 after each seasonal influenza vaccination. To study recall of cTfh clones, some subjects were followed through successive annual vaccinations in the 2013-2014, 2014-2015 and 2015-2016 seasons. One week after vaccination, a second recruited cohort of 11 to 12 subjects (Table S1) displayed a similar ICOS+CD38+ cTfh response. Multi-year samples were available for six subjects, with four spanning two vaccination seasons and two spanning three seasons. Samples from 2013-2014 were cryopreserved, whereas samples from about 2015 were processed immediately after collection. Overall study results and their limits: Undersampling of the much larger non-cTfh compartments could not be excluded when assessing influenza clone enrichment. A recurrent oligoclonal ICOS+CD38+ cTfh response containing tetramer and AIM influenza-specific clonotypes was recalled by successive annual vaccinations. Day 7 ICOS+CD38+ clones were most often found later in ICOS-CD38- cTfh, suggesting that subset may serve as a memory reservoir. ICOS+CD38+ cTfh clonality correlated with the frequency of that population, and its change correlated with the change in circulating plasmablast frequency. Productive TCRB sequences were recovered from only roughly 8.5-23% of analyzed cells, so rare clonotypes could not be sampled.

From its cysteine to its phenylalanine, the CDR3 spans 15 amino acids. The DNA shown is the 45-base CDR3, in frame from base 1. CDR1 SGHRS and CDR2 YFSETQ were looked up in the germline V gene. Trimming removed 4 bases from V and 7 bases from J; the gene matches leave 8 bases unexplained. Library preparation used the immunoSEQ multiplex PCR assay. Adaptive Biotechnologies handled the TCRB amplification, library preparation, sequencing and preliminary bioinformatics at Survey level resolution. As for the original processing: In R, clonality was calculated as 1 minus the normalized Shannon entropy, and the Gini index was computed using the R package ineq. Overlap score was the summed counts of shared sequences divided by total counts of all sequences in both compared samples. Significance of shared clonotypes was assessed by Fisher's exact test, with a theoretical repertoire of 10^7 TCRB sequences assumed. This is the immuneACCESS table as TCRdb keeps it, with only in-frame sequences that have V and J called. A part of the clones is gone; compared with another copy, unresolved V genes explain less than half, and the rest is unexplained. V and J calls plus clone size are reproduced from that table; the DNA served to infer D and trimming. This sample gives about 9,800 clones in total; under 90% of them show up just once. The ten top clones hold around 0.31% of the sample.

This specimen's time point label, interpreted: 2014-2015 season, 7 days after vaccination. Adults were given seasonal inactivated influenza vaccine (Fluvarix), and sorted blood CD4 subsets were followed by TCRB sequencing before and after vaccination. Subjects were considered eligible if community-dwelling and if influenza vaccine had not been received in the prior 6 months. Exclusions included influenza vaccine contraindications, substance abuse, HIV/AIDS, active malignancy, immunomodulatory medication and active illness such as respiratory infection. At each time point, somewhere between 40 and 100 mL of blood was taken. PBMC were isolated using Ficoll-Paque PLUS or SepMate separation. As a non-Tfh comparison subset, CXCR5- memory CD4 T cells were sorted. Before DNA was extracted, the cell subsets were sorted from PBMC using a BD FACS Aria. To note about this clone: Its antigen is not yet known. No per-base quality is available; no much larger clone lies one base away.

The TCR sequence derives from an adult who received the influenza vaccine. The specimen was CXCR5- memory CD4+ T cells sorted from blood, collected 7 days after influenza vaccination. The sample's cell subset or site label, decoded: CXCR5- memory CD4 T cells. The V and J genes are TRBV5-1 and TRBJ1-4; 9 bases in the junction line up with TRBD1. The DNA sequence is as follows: TGCGCCAGCAGCCCTGGTGGGACAGGGAGTGAAAAACTGTTTTTT. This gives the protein CASSPGGTGSEKLFF. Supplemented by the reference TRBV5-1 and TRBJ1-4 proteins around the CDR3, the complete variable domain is KAGVTQTPRYLIKTRGQQVTLSCSPISGHRSVSWYQQTPGQGLQFLFEYFSETQRNKGNFPGRFSGRQFSNSRSEMNVSTLELGDSALYLCASSPGGTGSEKLFFGSGTQLSVL.